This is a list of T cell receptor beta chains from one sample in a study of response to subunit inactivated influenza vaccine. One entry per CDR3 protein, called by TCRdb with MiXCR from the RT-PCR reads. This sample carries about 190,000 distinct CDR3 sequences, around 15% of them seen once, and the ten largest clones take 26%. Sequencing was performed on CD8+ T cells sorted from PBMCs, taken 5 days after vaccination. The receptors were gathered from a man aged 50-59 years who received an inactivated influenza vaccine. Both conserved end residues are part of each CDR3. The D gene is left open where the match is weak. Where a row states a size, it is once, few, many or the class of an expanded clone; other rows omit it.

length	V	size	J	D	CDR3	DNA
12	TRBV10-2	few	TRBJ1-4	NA	CASSLVNEKLFF	TGCGCCAGCAGTCTAGTAAATGAAAAACTGTTTTTT
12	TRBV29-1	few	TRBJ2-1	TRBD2	CSVVRGDNEQFF	TGCAGCGTTGTTCGGGGGGACAATGAGCAGTTCTTC
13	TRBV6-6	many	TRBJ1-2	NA	CASSSQDSTFYTF	TGTGCCAGCAGTTCCCAGGACAGTACCTTCTACACCTTC
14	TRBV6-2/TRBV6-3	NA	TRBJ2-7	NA	CASGLTPRGHEQYF	TGTGCCAGCGGCTTGACGCCGAGGGGCCACGAGCAGTACTTC
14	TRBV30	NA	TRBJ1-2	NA	CAYPSSGGAYGYTF	TGTGCCTACCCCAGCTCCGGGGGTGCTTACGGCTACACCTTC
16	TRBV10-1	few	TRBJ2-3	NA	CASSGNQDASTDTQYF	TGCGCCAGCAGTGGTAACCAGGACGCTAGCACAGATACGCAGTATTTT
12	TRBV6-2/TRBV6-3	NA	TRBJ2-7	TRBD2	CASSYGTRPDHF	TGTGCCAGCAGTTACGGGACTAGACCGGACCACTTC
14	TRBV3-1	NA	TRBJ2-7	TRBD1	CASSLRGGPYEQYF	TGTGCCAGCAGCTTAAGAGGGGGCCCCTACGAGCAGTACTTC
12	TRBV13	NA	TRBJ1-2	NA	CASSLLSYGYTF	TGTGCCAGCAGCTTACTCAGCTATGGCTACACCTTC
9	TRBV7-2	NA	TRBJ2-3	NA	CASSPYHYF	TGTGCCAGCAGCCCCTATCATTATTTT
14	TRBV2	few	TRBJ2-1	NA	CASSPPRGNNEQFF	TGTGCCAGCAGCCCCCCCCGGGGAAACAATGAGCAGTTCTTC